This T cell receptor (beta chain) was sequenced in a study of blood T cell repertoires in COVID-19. Measured with immunoSEQ multiplex PCR; TCRdb has only the in-frame clones, and not every one. The table has approximately 330,000 clones, 80% to 90% seen once. Patients in Seattle were enrolled during active infection, then followed longitudinally. The CDR3 length is 14 residues. Germline V lookup: CDR1 SNHLY, CDR2 FYNNEI. Trimming took 7 bases from V and 8 from J; bases not matched to a gene: 8. V and J are TRBV2 and TRBJ2-1; TRBD2 aligns across 10 bases. Sequences were obtained from peripheral blood. This receptor was taken from a man aged 25-45 years with COVID-19, enrolled during active disease. The CDR3 protein is CASNPSGGLDEQFF. The CDR3 DNA reads as TGTGCCAGCAATCCTAGCGGGGGCCTGGATGAGCAGTTCTTC.